Listed here is a single T cell receptor (beta chain). This clonotype was recorded many times. The antigen it binds to is not known. One base away there is no much larger clone; base qualities are not given. These data originate in a study of regulatory T cells in long-lasting Graves disease (dated by TCRdb to the early 2020s). For context, the study as a whole: In the newly diagnosed Graves' disease group, patients had been taking antithyroid drugs for less than 3 months. A total of approximately 35 samples underwent TCR sequencing: roughly 13 from persistent and around 20 from newly diagnosed Graves' disease patients. Peripheral blood TCR sequencing and RNA sequencing compared persistent Graves' disease patients with newly diagnosed Graves' disease patients. The study was registered as a clinical trial and conducted in China.

The library was generated by multiplex PCR. The instrument was an Illumina HiSeq 4000. To build TCR beta libraries, CDR3 regions were amplified by Arm-PCR using iRepertoire HTBI primers. Before sequencing, the PCR products went through gel purification. The source study handled its data this way. Gene usage analysis of CDR3 amino acid clonotypes relied on the roughly 67 TRBV and 14 TRBJ segments identified across samples. Filtered high-quality paired reads were merged into contigs using COPE and FqMerger. BLAST was used to align contigs to IMGT TRBV, TRBD and TRBJ reference genes, and CDR3 was defined according to IMGT. Highly expanded clones were defined as clonotypes with a frequency above 0.1%. Shannon entropy served as the measure of repertoire diversity, while the Gini coefficient captured V-J evenness. A clonotype was considered public if more than one individual shared it. TCRdb applied fastp at Q25 and MiXCR to the public reads, then kept only in-frame beta chains. Rows are unified per CDR3 protein, each entry keeping the most common DNA and genes. These V and J calls originate from TCRdb's pipeline instead of the authors' own analysis. Within this sample are around 450,000 distinct CDR3 sequences, with approximately 15% of them counted one time only. The top ten constitute about 8% of the sample.

Points the paper makes about the study in general: The small sample size was acknowledged by the authors as a limitation that may reduce accuracy. Sequencing and analysis were limited to the TCR beta chain. Persistent patients shared more public clonotypes among themselves (2,741) than newly diagnosed patients did (about 1,000). The study examined only peripheral blood because the primary lesion, thyroid tissue, could not be accessed. Compared with newly diagnosed patients, persistent Graves' disease patients had lower TCR Shannon entropy and fewer highly expanded clones, which suggests clonal expansion. TRBV28, TRBJ1-2 and TRBJ2-5 were preferentially used in persistent disease, while TRBV20-1 and TRBJ2-1 were favored in newly diagnosed disease.

The V and J ends are trimmed by 1 base and 4 bases, leaving 9 bases between them. The germline V gene specifies SGHVS as CDR1 and FQNEAQ as CDR2. The CDR3 starts with the cysteine, ends with the phenylalanine, and has 14 residues. The kept DNA is CDR3 alone, 42 bases in frame from the first base. The time point label, read with the paper, signifies: newly diagnosed GD, antithyroid drugs for less than 3 months. RNA was extracted from PBMCs in TRIzol for both TCR sequencing and RNA sequencing. The diagnosis of Graves' disease followed American Thyroid Association guidelines. Patients for the study were recruited at an endocrinology department in Xi'an, China. Each patient gave 7.5 to 10 milliliters of peripheral blood, collected in an EDTA anticoagulant tube. Ficoll Paque Plus density gradient separation was used to isolate PBMCs, and no additional T cell sorting was done. RNA quality was checked with an Agilent 2100 Bioanalyzer and agarose gel, and concentration with a NanoDrop 2000.

These data also formed part of another study, on T cells in Graves' hyperthyroidism and ophthalmopathy. In that second paper, the authors write: Stable Graves' hyperthyroidism was defined as no progression to ophthalmopathy during 18 months of follow-up. Hyperthyroidism patients were aged 18 to 65 years and newly diagnosed, with disease duration of less than 2 months. The study excluded patients with uncontrolled infections, other autoimmune diseases, pregnancy or lactation. Diagnoses were established on the basis of clinical symptoms, serum thyroxine and TRAb, thyroid ultrasound, and orbital computed tomography. The first round of RT-PCR for the TCR CDR3 was performed with the HTBI primer set and the Qiagen OneStep RT-PCR kit. Most expanded thyroid clonotypes (frequency above 0.001) were also detected in blood, a finding suggesting that blood repertoires may reflect thyroid immune responses. Ophthalmopathy was separated from stable hyperthyroidism by a 13 V-J signature model, with over 85% sensitivity and just over 81% specificity obtained in cross-validation and 80%/75% obtained in testing. In validation, progression to ophthalmopathy was predicted by the model with about 70% sensitivity and under 85% specificity, a median of roughly 6.4 months before onset. To identify TCR V-J signatures that set the groups apart, the researchers used a discovery cohort of 100 patients, made up of 40 to 45 with Graves' ophthalmopathy and 55 to 65 with stable Graves' hyperthyroidism. Prospective prediction of ophthalmopathy was tested in an independent validation cohort of 18 to 20 hyperthyroidism patients and 17 patients who later progressed to ophthalmopathy. The approximately 100 discovery patients were divided at random into training and test sets in a 7:3 ratio. Thyroid tissue and blood T-cell repertoires from roughly 6 Graves' hyperthyroidism patients were also compared in the study. After blood sampling, hyperthyroidism patients were treated with methimazole at a starting dose of 30 mg daily, and ophthalmopathy patients were treated with high-dose intravenous methylprednisolone. The libraries were constructed in a second round of multiplex PCR and then size-selected and purified. Paired-end sequencing of the libraries was performed with 100 bp reads on an Illumina HiSeq2000. SOAPnuke was used to process the raw data, throwing out any read that contained adapters or uncalled bases, had a mean Phred below 15, or lacked an exact constant-primer or identifier match. High-quality paired reads were merged using COPE v1.2.5, and each unique nucleotide sequence was defined as a clonotype. MiTCR v1.1 was used to align clonotypes to the IMGT TRBV, TRBD and TRBJ reference segments. The analysis included only V-J combinations with a frequency above 0.0001, which together covered 99.2% of the repertoires. The TCS score was defined as the ratio of F50 (clonal expansion) to E x V (chaos), calculated using BLOSUM62-based TCRdist between CDR3 peptides within each V-J. Welch's t-statistics and random forest reduced 500 to 650 V-J features to roughly 13, which were used in a naive Bayes classifier (R e1071). Sample size was not statistically predetermined, and investigators were not blinded to group allocation. The paper reports TCR Vbeta CDR3 sequencing of some 140 peripheral blood samples: around 41 ophthalmopathy, under 85 hyperthyroidism and around 17 progressor patients.

The receptor chain draws on TRBV7-8 and TRBJ2-3, with TRBD1 tentatively as D gene (6 bases match). This sample comprised peripheral blood mononuclear cells (PBMCs), obtained at new diagnosis, from a patient treated with antithyroid drugs. The receptor's source is a woman aged 40 to 50 with Graves disease. Donor details come from another sample of the same person, matched by shared clones. The CDR3 reads as follows: CASSLGGHADTQYF. The sequenced DNA: TGTGCCAGCAGCTTAGGGGGGCACGCAGATACGCAGTATTTT.